The 30 T cell receptor beta chains below come from one sample, sequenced in a study of beta chain features in type 1 diabetes. Every bit of the isolated RNA underwent reverse transcription, so sequencing read expressed TCRB transcripts. The data were produced by immunoSEQ multiplex PCR, yet TCRdb's version contains in-frame clones alone and is incomplete. The sample yields 250,000 or so clones, 25% to 35% seen once. Sequencing used central memory CD4+ T cells from blood. The source is a man aged 30 to 39 in good health.

This clone was seen at least ten times. The chain has TRBV30 and TRBJ1-1; 7 nucleotides line up with TRBD1. The CDR3 length is 14 residues. Germline V gene sequence: CDR1 GTSNPN, CDR2 SVGIG (reference sequence). Trimming at V came to 4 bases and at J to 6 bases, leaving 11 bases not matched to a gene. CDR3 DNA sequence: TGTGCCTGGATCAAACCGGGACAGAGGCCTGAAGCTTTCTTT. Amino acid sequence: CAWIKPGQRPEAFF.

The rearrangement links TRBV6-6 to TRBJ2-2, with 9 positions matching TRBD1. This CDR3 is built from 15 residues. With V trimmed by 5 bases and J by 5 bases, 6 bases remained unmatched. CDR1 is MNHNY, CDR2 SVGAGI, per germline (reference sequence). For the CDR3, the DNA is TGTGCCAGCAGTAGGGGACAGGGATTAACCGGGGAGCTGTTTTTT. It codes for CASSRGQGLTGELFF.

This chain joins TRBV9 and TRBJ2-2, with 13 bases that match TRBD2. Unmatched junction bases numbered 5, after V lost 2 bases and J lost 4 bases. Germline CDR1 is SGDLS and CDR2 is YYNGEE. The CDR3 is made up of 17 amino acids. CDR3 bases: TGTGCCAGCAGCGTTGGACTAGCGGGAGCGGTCACCGGGGAGCTGTTTTTT. This translates into CASSVGLAGAVTGELFF.

This clone was detected a few times. The chain uses TRBV5-1 and TRBJ2-3; the match to TRBD1 covers 9 bases. After removal of 4 bases from V and 0 bases from J, the junction contained 3 bases not matched to a gene. The CDR3 contains 15 residues. In germline, CDR1 is SGHRS, CDR2 YFSETQ. The CDR3 here is CASSPGQGSTDTQYF. In nucleotides, the CDR3 is TGCGCCAGCAGCCCCGGACAGGGGAGCACAGATACGCAGTATTTT.

This clone was observed once. The chain recombines TRBV6-5 with TRBJ2-1; 11 bases map to TRBD1. The CDR3 has 15 residues. V gave up 2 bases and J gave up 4 bases; unmatched junction bases: 1. Germline lookup yields CDR1 MNHEY and CDR2 SVGAGI. The CDR3 sequence: CASSYGTGGYNEQFF. Written as DNA, the CDR3 is TGTGCCAGCAGTTACGGGACAGGGGGTTACAATGAGCAGTTCTTC.

The CDR3 sequence is CASQELETQYF. CDR3 sequence (DNA): TGTGCCAGTCAAGAACTAGAGACCCAGTACTTC. This chain links TRBV7-8 with TRBJ2-5; D unresolved. Germline-derived CDR1 and CDR2 are SGHVS and FQNEAQ. Trimming stripped 9 bases from V and 4 bases from J, with 9 bases between. The CDR3 spans 11 residues.

V is TRBV5-1 and J is TRBJ2-1; D is perhaps TRBD2 (6 bases). CDR3 size: 16 residues. The ends were cut back, 4 bases at V and 3 bases at J, with 17 bases in the middle. Germline lookup yields CDR1 SGHRS and CDR2 YFSETQ. CDR3 coding DNA: TGCGCCAGCAGCCGGGGGACGCTAGCGCACTACAATGAGCAGTTCTTC. Translation: CASSRGTLAHYNEQFF.

This clone was detected a few times. This chain links TRBV7-8 with TRBJ2-3; TRBD1 is a possible D gene (5 bases). The CDR3 sequence is 15 residues long. The V gene lost 5 bases and the J gene lost 2 bases, with 14 bases spanning the gap. CDR1 is SGHVS and CDR2 is FQNEAQ in the germline V gene. CDR3 nucleotide sequence: TGTGCCAGCAGCCAAGTCGCGGACAACACAGATACGCAGTATTTT. Translating gives CASSQVADNTDTQYF.

This rearrangement joins TRBV5-1 to TRBJ2-7; D gene unclear. The germline V and J ends were trimmed by 2 bases and 0 bases, with 6 bases remaining between them. Germline loops: CDR1 SGHRS, CDR2 YFSETQ. The CDR3 covers 13 residues. DNA for the CDR3: TGCGCCAGCAGCTTTCTGAGCTCCTACGAGCAGTACTTC. It codes for CASSFLSSYEQYF.

The chain uses TRBV4-1 and TRBJ2-5; maybe TRBD2 (5 bases). The CDR3 contains 15 residues. Germline CDR1 and CDR2: MGHRA and YSYEKL. V was pared by 0 bases and J by 7 bases, with 15 bases between. The CDR3 is CASSQDRQLRGTQYF. For the CDR3, the DNA is TGCGCCAGCAGCCAAGATAGGCAGCTCCGGGGGACCCAGTACTTC.

A few counts support this clone. This chain links TRBV6-1 with TRBJ1-1; weak D call: TRBD1 (5 bases). Looked up from germline, CDR1 is MNHNS and CDR2 is SASEGT. This CDR3 region has 11 residues. Trimming shortened V by 6 bases and J by 4 bases, and 6 bases separated the two germline ends. CDR3 amino acids: CASRTVTEAFF. Written as DNA, the CDR3 is TGTGCCAGCAGGACAGTCACTGAAGCTTTCTTT.

V usage is TRBV7-2 and J usage is TRBJ1-2; possible D gene TRBD1, 6 bases. V shed 2 bases and J shed 4 bases, with 14 bases lying between them. Germline CDR1 reads SGHTA; CDR2 reads FQGNSA. The CDR3 consists of 15 residues. CDR3 nucleotides: TGTGCCAGCAGCTTAAGGCCACAGGGAAGCTATGGCTACACCTTC. This sequence encodes CASSLRPQGSYGYTF. The full variable domain, its missing parts supplied by reference TRBV7-2 and TRBJ1-2, is GAGVSQSPSNKVTEKGKDVELRCDPISGHTALYWYRQSLGQGLEFLIYFQGNSAPDKSGLPSDRFSAERTGGSVSTLTIQRTQQEDSAVYLCASSLRPQGSYGYTFGSGTRLTVV.

The chain is built from TRBV5-4 and TRBJ2-5, with 8 bases that match TRBD2. The CDR3 sequence is 13 residues long. Germline CDR1 is SGHNT and CDR2 is YYREEE (reference sequence). V was pared by 4 bases and J by 7 bases, with 6 bases of the junction left unmatched. In DNA, the CDR3 is TGTGCCAGCAGCCCGGGCGGGGGGTGGACCCAGTACTTC. This encodes CASSPGGGWTQYF.

V gene TRBV28 combines with J gene TRBJ2-7, with a possible D match to TRBD2 (5 bases). Deletions cut 8 bases from V and 6 bases from J, with 17 bases between. This CDR3 is built from 13 residues. Germline CDR1 reads MDHEN; CDR2 reads SYDVKM. CDR3: CASYDRMAGEQYF. The DNA for the CDR3 is TGTGCCAGCTACGATAGAATGGCGGGCGAGCAGTACTTC.

In this sample, this clone turned up a few times. J is TRBJ2-7 and V is TRBV30; no definite D call. Between the trimmed V and J ends, which lost 1 base and 2 bases, there was a span of 6 bases. The CDR3 has 12 amino acids. Germline CDR1 reads GTSNPN; CDR2 reads SVGIG (reference sequence). The CDR3 bases are TGTGCCTGGAGTGGGTCAGCCTACGAGCAGTACTTC. This sequence encodes CAWSGSAYEQYF.

The chain couples TRBV29-1 to TRBJ2-1, with 9 bases fitting TRBD2. In germline, CDR1 is SQVTM, CDR2 ANQGSEA. This CDR3 has 13 residues. The V gene end was trimmed by 7 bases and the J gene end by 4 bases; junction bases not matched to a gene: 5. CDR3 region: CSGGRASYNEQFF. CDR3 bases: TGCAGCGGCGGGAGGGCCTCTTACAATGAGCAGTTCTTC.

This clone occurred a few times. The chain has TRBV5-1 and TRBJ2-7; D is uncertain. Per the germline V gene, CDR1 is SGHRS and CDR2 is YFSETQ. The CDR3 is 16 residues long. The germline V and J ends were trimmed by 0 bases and 3 bases, with 16 bases remaining between them. CDR3 residues: CASSLAVGISSYEQYF. The CDR3 nucleotides read TGCGCCAGCAGCTTGGCCGTAGGGATCTCAAGCTACGAGCAGTACTTC.

The chain links TRBV5-4 to TRBJ2-3, with D perhaps TRBD1 or TRBD2 (5 bases each). The germline gives CDR1 SGHNT, CDR2 YYREEE (reference sequence). The CDR3 runs to 16 residues. V was clipped by 4 bases and J by 0 bases, with 15 bases between them. The CDR3 coding sequence is TGTGCCAGCAGCCCCGGGACCCTCCATAGCACAGATACGCAGTATTTT. It encodes CASSPGTLHSTDTQYF.

This chain links TRBV2 with TRBJ2-2; D is uncertain. The V and J ends lost 4 bases and 6 bases respectively, with 0 bases between them. Per germline, CDR1 SNHLY and CDR2 FYNNEI. The CDR3 runs 10 residues. The CDR3 loop reads CASSAGELFF. The CDR3, as DNA: TGTGCCAGCAGTGCCGGGGAGCTGTTTTTT.

The chain uses TRBV4-2 and TRBJ2-5; maybe TRBD2 (7 bases). The V and J ends lost 2 bases and 1 base respectively, with 17 bases between them. The CDR3 sequence is 17 residues long. Germline V lookup: CDR1 LGHNA, CDR2 YNFKEQ. CDR3 amino acids: CASSQTTPRGAQETQYF. In nucleotides, the CDR3 is TGTGCCAGCAGCCAAACCACCCCTCGGGGGGCCCAAGAGACCCAGTACTTC.

The chain uses TRBV2 and TRBJ1-1; D call uncertain. V gave up 6 bases and J gave up 1 base, with 9 bases separating them. Germline V gene lookup returns CDR1 SNHLY and CDR2 FYNNEI. CDR3 size: 13 residues. CDR3 residues: CASRPWGNTEAFF. Here the CDR3 DNA reads TGTGCCAGCAGGCCCTGGGGGAACACTGAAGCTTTCTTT.

This clone was observed a few times. The chain has TRBV5-6 and TRBJ2-5; D is perhaps TRBD1 (5 bases). The CDR3 has 15 residues. Trimming stripped 4 bases from V and 4 bases from J, with 17 bases between. Germline V gene sequence: CDR1 SGHDT, CDR2 YYEEEE. The CDR3 bases are TGTGCCAGCAGCCGAGGCAGGGCTGTAGGAGAGACCCAGTACTTC. Translating it yields CASSRGRAVGETQYF. Full variable domain (remainder filled in from reference TRBV5-6 and TRBJ2-5): DAGVTQSPTHLIKTRGQQVTLRCSPKSGHDTVSWYQQALGQGPQFIFQYYEEEERQRGNFPDRFSGHQFPNYSSELNVNALLLGDSALYLCASSRGRAVGETQYFGPGTRLLVL.

The V and J genes are TRBV7-2 and TRBJ1-2; D is unclear. Trimming left V 3 bases short and J 4 bases short, with 9 bases between. Germline V gives CDR1 SGHTA, CDR2 FQGNSA. This CDR3 is 13 amino acids long. Here the CDR3 DNA reads TGTGCCAGCAGCTTGGACGGTTTCTATGGCTACACCTTC. Translating it yields CASSLDGFYGYTF. The full variable domain, with the rest looked up from reference TRBV7-2 and TRBJ1-2, is GAGVSQSPSNKVTEKGKDVELRCDPISGHTALYWYRQSLGQGLEFLIYFQGNSAPDKSGLPSDRFSAERTGGSVSTLTIQRTQQEDSAVYLCASSLDGFYGYTFGSGTRLTVV.

The chain has TRBV27 and TRBJ2-1; weak D call: TRBD1 (6 bases). Germline V CDR1 and CDR2: MNHEY, SMNVEV (reference sequence). The CDR3 is 15 amino acids. V was clipped by 7 bases and J by 0 bases, with 13 bases between them. The CDR3 protein is CASKQGSLSYNEQFF. The CDR3 region has the DNA TGTGCCAGCAAACAGGGCTCGCTCTCCTACAATGAGCAGTTCTTC.

This clone has a single count. Additional DNA sequences in this sample encode the identical CDR3. The chain recombines TRBV5-4 with TRBJ2-5; 12 nucleotides align to TRBD2. CDR1 SGHNT and CDR2 YYREEE come from the germline V gene (reference sequence). The CDR3 sequence is 15 residues long. With V trimmed by 2 bases and J by 3 bases, 2 bases remained unmatched. The chain's CDR3 is CASSFRLAGEETQYF. CDR3 DNA: TGTGCCAGCAGCTTCAGACTAGCGGGAGAAGAGACCCAGTACTTC.

The chain carries TRBV5-6 and TRBJ2-5; 13 nucleotides align to TRBD2. Germline lookup yields CDR1 SGHDT and CDR2 YYEEEE. This CDR3 contains 15 residues. The ends lost 3 bases at V and 2 bases at J; junction bases unmatched: 1. The CDR3 is CASSWGLAGQETQYF. The CDR3 DNA reads as TGTGCCAGCAGCTGGGGACTAGCGGGACAAGAGACCCAGTACTTC.

The V gene is TRBV2, the J gene TRBJ1-2; D is possibly TRBD1 (5 bases). This CDR3 comprises 14 residues. The V and J ends lost 5 bases and 4 bases respectively, with 14 bases between them. CDR1 is SNHLY and CDR2 is FYNNEI in the germline V gene. CDR3 loop: CASSFDTGTYGYTF. The CDR3 DNA reads as TGTGCCAGCAGTTTCGACACAGGAACCTATGGCTACACCTTC.

The chain links TRBV5-4 to TRBJ2-5; D not resolved. Trimming removed 2 bases at V and 6 bases at J, with 11 bases between. Germline CDR1 and CDR2: SGHNT and YYREEE (reference sequence). The CDR3 is made up of 13 amino acids. In DNA, the CDR3 is TGTGCCAGCAGCTTTGCGGAGCAACAGACCCAGTACTTC. Translation: CASSFAEQQTQYF.

In its sample, this clone was seen a few times. The chain is built from TRBV4-1 and TRBJ2-7; D possibly corresponds to TRBD2 (6 bases). Per germline, CDR1 MGHRA and CDR2 YSYEKL. V lost 4 bases to trimming and J lost 6 bases, with 13 bases between them. The CDR3 has 13 residues. CDR3 sequence (DNA): TGCGCCAGCAGCCCCAACGGGGGTCCCGAGCAGTACTTC. Its protein is CASSPNGGPEQYF.

V gene TRBV5-4 combines with J gene TRBJ2-5; weak D call: TRBD2 (5 bases). V lost 0 bases to trimming and J lost 2 bases, with 8 bases between them. From germline, CDR1 is SGHNT and CDR2 YYREEE (reference sequence). The CDR3 is made up of 14 amino acids. The CDR3 here is CASSLDAGQETQYF. DNA for the CDR3: TGTGCCAGCAGCTTGGATGCGGGTCAAGAGACCCAGTACTTC.